The 26 T cell receptor beta chains listed next were all sequenced from one sample in a study of cytomegalovirus exposure and HLA in healthy donors. Researchers ran the PCR with 60 Vbeta and 13 Jbeta primers. Profiled with immunoSEQ multiplex PCR; TCRdb holds only in-frame clones, not every one. This table lists 100,000 to 150,000 clones. Sample: PBMCs. Source of these receptors: a woman aged 40 to 50 in good health and CMV-seronegative.

V is TRBV6-5 and J is TRBJ1-6; 9 nucleotides agree with TRBD1. The CDR3 is 16 residues long. V was pared by 0 bases and J by 5 bases, with 2 bases of the junction left unmatched. The germline CDR1 and CDR2 sequences are MNHEY and SVGAGI. In DNA, the CDR3 is TGTGCCAGCAGTTACTCCGGGACAGGGAATAATTCACCCCTCCACTTT. It is translated as CASSYSGTGNNSPLHF.

V and J are TRBV18 and TRBJ1-5; the D is unclear. V shed 2 bases and J shed 4 bases, with 15 bases lying between them. CDR1 is KGHSH and CDR2 is LQKENI in the germline V gene. CDR3 size: 16 residues. The CDR3 sequence: CASSPSGVEVNQPQHF. CDR3 DNA sequence: TGTGCCAGCTCACCAAGTGGAGTCGAGGTGAATCAGCCCCAGCATTTT.

This chain uses TRBV6-5 with TRBJ1-1; D uncertain. The CDR3 contains 15 residues. Germline V gene lookup returns CDR1 MNHEY and CDR2 SVGAGI. Trimming cost V 0 bases and J 0 bases, with 8 bases left between them. CDR3 bases: TGTGCCAGCAGTTACTCGGGCAGTCTGAACACTGAAGCTTTCTTT. Translating it yields CASSYSGSLNTEAFF.

The chain combines TRBV4-2 with TRBJ1-5, with D possibly being TRBD1 (5 bases). V lost 4 bases, J lost 2 bases, and 15 bases lay in between. The CDR3 runs to 16 residues. Germline CDR1 and CDR2: LGHNA and YNFKEQ. The CDR3 region has the DNA TGTGCCAGCAGCCCCTCGGGGGGGGTGGGCAATCAGCCCCAGCATTTT. Translating it yields CASSPSGGVGNQPQHF.

The chain joins TRBV6-5 to TRBJ1-1, with 12 nucleotides matching TRBD1. Germline assignment: CDR1 MNHEY and CDR2 SVGAGI. V lost 6 bases to trimming and J lost 10 bases; unmatched junction nucleotides: 6. CDR3 length: 13 amino acids. The CDR3 coding sequence is TGTGCCAGCAGGCGGGACAGGGGGCGCAGAGCTTTCTTT. Its translation: CASRRDRGRRAFF.

As concerns this clone: One junction end disagrees with the germline gene, perhaps due to a read error. The CDR3 nucleotides are TGTGTCAGCAGCGTAGTAAGCGGGGCTGGAAACACCATATATTTT. This sequence encodes CVSSVVSGAGNTIYF. The V call is TRBV9, the J call TRBJ1-3; no definite D call. CDR1 and CDR2 (germline): SGDLS, YYNGEE. CDR3 length: 15 residues.

With regard to this clone: Germline and junction disagree at one end, which may indicate a read error. The V call is TRBV6-6, the J call TRBJ1-1; D gene unclear. Per the germline V gene, CDR1 is MNHNY and CDR2 is SVGAGI (reference sequence). The CDR3 has 12 amino acids. The CDR3 DNA follows: TGTGCCAGCAGACAGTCTAACATTGAAGCTTTCTTT. It specifies CASRQSNIEAFF.

The chain recombines TRBV29-1 with TRBJ1-1; 7 positions agree with TRBD1. J gave up 1 base and V 4 bases, and 6 bases lay outside the gene matches. The CDR3 is 14 amino acids. CDR1 SQVTM and CDR2 ANQGSEA come from the germline V gene. For the CDR3, the DNA is TGCAGCGTTGGATTTAGGACAGGGAACACTGAAGCTTTCTTT. Amino acid sequence: CSVGFRTGNTEAFF.

This sequence joins TRBV9 and TRBJ2-5, with TRBD1 as a possible D gene (5 bases). The CDR3 extends over 13 amino acids. In germline, CDR1 is SGDLS, CDR2 YYNGEE. V lost 3 bases and J lost 5, with 11 bases in between. CDR3: CASSAQVRETQYF. The CDR3 DNA follows: TGTGCCAGCAGCGCACAGGTGAGGGAGACCCAGTACTTC.

CDR3 protein: CASNQPGQYLKAFF. In DNA form, the CDR3 reads TGTGCCAGCAACCAACCGGGACAGTACTTAAAAGCTTTCTTT. The chain links TRBV28 to TRBJ1-1, with TRBD1 matching over 7 bases. CDR1 and CDR2 (germline): MDHEN, SYDVKM. The CDR3 spans 14 residues. V lost 7 bases and J lost 9; bases outside the gene matches: 14.

The chain recombines TRBV7-2 with TRBJ2-5; 8 nucleotides align to TRBD2. Losses at the gene ends were 5 bases for V and 5 bases for J; bases not matched to a gene: 7. The germline CDR1 and CDR2 sequences are SGHTA and FQGNSA. This CDR3 has 14 amino acids. This chain's CDR3 is CASSPGTRMETQYF. In nucleotides, the CDR3 is TGTGCCAGCAGCCCCGGGACTAGAATGGAGACCCAGTACTTC.

This chain's CDR3 is CASSYQGGGEQPQHF. The CDR3 nucleotides are TGCGCCAGCAGCTATCAAGGAGGGGGCGAACAGCCCCAGCATTTT. The genes are TRBV4-3 and TRBJ1-5, with 7 bases fitting TRBD1. The CDR3 runs 15 residues. The germline gives CDR1 LGHNA, CDR2 YSLEER. With 5 bases clipped from V and 7 bases from J, the junction kept 11 bases outside the gene matches.

Comments on this clone: At one end, the junction sequence differs from germline, possibly due to a read error. The V and J genes are TRBV5-5 and TRBJ1-4, with 8 bases aligning to TRBD1. The CDR3 sequence is 14 residues long. Germline CDR1 reads SGHKS; CDR2 reads YYEKEE (reference sequence). CDR3 amino acids: CASSLVTGGERKHF. The CDR3 nucleotides are TGTGCCAGCAGCTTGGTAACAGGGGGAGAGCGAAAGCATTTT.

The chain has TRBV7-3 and TRBJ2-3, with no clear D. Trimming took off 5 bases at V and 6 bases at J, with 9 bases between the two ends. Germline CDR1 reads SGHTA; CDR2 reads FQGTGA. This CDR3 is built from 12 residues. CDR3 in DNA: TGTGCCAGCAGCCCTAACTCTGATACGCAGTATTTT. Residues: CASSPNSDTQYF.

This chain connects TRBV28 to TRBJ1-3; no firm D call. The CDR3 is 15 residues long. CDR1 is MDHEN and CDR2 is SYDVKM in the germline V gene. V was trimmed by 6 bases and J by 4 bases, leaving 16 bases between them. As DNA, the CDR3 is TGTGCCAGCAGCTCGAATATAGTAGAGGGAAACACCATATATTTT. It translates to CASSSNIVEGNTIYF.

The chain couples TRBV7-3 to TRBJ2-1, with D possibly matching TRBD2 (6 bases). The CDR3 consists of 15 residues. CDR1 is SGHTA, CDR2 FQGTGA, per germline. Trimming took 2 bases from V and 0 from J, leaving 8 bases between them. CDR3 in DNA: TGTGCCAGCAGCTTATCCGGGGGCTCCTACAATGAGCAGTTCTTC. Protein product: CASSLSGGSYNEQFF.

The rearrangement uses TRBV5-6 and TRBJ1-2; D unresolved. V was shortened by 2 bases and J by 6 bases, with 8 bases between the two germline ends. From germline, CDR1 is SGHDT and CDR2 YYEEEE. The CDR3 is 12 amino acids. The chain's CDR3 is CASSFRGNGYTF. CDR3 in DNA: TGTGCCAGCAGCTTCCGTGGCAATGGCTACACCTTC. The full variable domain, completed using reference TRBV5-6 and TRBJ1-2, is DAGVTQSPTHLIKTRGQQVTLRCSPKSGHDTVSWYQQALGQGPQFIFQYYEEEERQRGNFPDRFSGHQFPNYSSELNVNALLLGDSALYLCASSFRGNGYTFGSGTRLTVV.

V and J are TRBV4-1 and TRBJ1-2; 11 bases agree with TRBD1. The CDR3 runs to 15 residues. The germline V gene encodes CDR1 MGHRA and CDR2 YSYEKL. With 4 bases clipped from V and 5 bases from J, the junction kept 6 bases outside the gene matches. The chain's CDR3 is CASSPTGTGGYGYTF. The DNA for the CDR3 is TGCGCCAGCAGCCCAACCGGGACAGGGGGATATGGCTACACCTTC.

Remarks on this clone: Other DNA sequences in the sample encode the same CDR3. V and J are TRBV19 and TRBJ1-1; D is uncertain. Germline values: CDR1 LNHDA, CDR2 SQIVND (reference sequence). This CDR3 region has 12 residues. With 6 bases removed from V and 2 bases from J, the gap between germline ends came to 7 bases. The CDR3 region has the DNA TGTGCCAGTAGCCGGGGTAACACTGAAGCTTTCTTT. Translation: CASSRGNTEAFF.

The chain carries TRBV7-2 and TRBJ2-7, with a tentative D call TRBD1 (6 bases). The length of the CDR3 is 13 residues. Germline CDR1 is SGHTA and CDR2 is FQGNSA. Trimming left V 1 base short and J 6 bases short, with 10 bases between. For the CDR3, the DNA is TGTGCCAGCAGCTTAGTCCAGGGGACCGAGCAGTACGTC. Translation: CASSLVQGTEQYV.

The chain recombines TRBV14 with TRBJ2-3, with 7 bases fitting TRBD2. J gave up 5 bases and V 4 bases, and 6 bases lay outside the gene matches. The CDR3 runs to 14 residues. Germline V gene lookup returns CDR1 SGHDN and CDR2 FVKESK. The CDR3 sequence: CASSPWTRKDTQYF. CDR3 nucleotide sequence: TGTGCCAGCAGCCCCTGGACTAGGAAAGATACGCAGTATTTT.

The chain links TRBV29-1 to TRBJ2-7, with 10 nucleotides matching TRBD1. Losses at the gene ends were 5 bases for V and 0 bases for J; bases not matched to a gene: 7. This CDR3 region has 15 residues. Germline V CDR1 and CDR2: SQVTM, ANQGSEA. The CDR3 is CSVSGTGDNSYEQYF. The DNA for the CDR3 is TGCAGCGTTAGCGGGACAGGGGATAACTCCTACGAGCAGTACTTC.

V is TRBV6-5 and J is TRBJ1-6; D gene uncertain. CDR3 length: 14 residues. V was shortened by 3 bases and J by 7 bases, with 10 bases between the two germline ends. The V gene's germline CDR1 is MNHEY and CDR2 SVGAGI. DNA of the CDR3: TGTGCCAGCAGTTATTTGGAACAGAATTCACCCCTCCACTTT. Translated: CASSYLEQNSPLHF.

The chain carries TRBV4-3 and TRBJ2-6, with D perhaps matching TRBD2 (5 bases). The germline V gene has CDR1 LGHNA and CDR2 YSLEER. Trimming left V 5 bases short and J 1 base short, with 15 bases between. This CDR3 comprises 17 residues. CDR3 in amino acids: CASSGLGPPSGANVLTF. CDR3 DNA: TGCGCCAGCAGCGGACTGGGCCCGCCATCTGGGGCCAACGTCCTGACTTTC.

The chain has TRBV2 and TRBJ1-4, with 9 bases fitting TRBD1. Germline V CDR1 and CDR2: SNHLY, FYNNEI. V shed 1 base and J 11 bases; nucleotides not matched to a gene: 5. This CDR3 contains 14 residues. The CDR3 sequence is CASSEGTGVLKLFF. DNA for the CDR3: TGTGCCAGCAGTGAAGGGACAGGGGTTCTGAAACTGTTTTTT.

This sequence joins TRBV19 and TRBJ1-5, with D perhaps TRBD1 (5 bases). This CDR3 has 18 amino acids. The germline V gene encodes CDR1 LNHDA and CDR2 SQIVND (reference sequence). Trimming left V 5 bases short and J 3 bases short, with 23 bases between. The CDR3 DNA reads as TGTGCCAGTAGTCTCGCACGGGGGGGAAGGACGGACAATCAGCCCCAGCATTTT. Translation: CASSLARGGRTDNQPQHF.